The sequence of this TCR beta chain was determined in a study of neurological immune-mediated disorders. Notes on the study in general: Healthy controls had more TCR clonal expansion than multiple sclerosis, which showed the least, whereas HTLV-1-associated myelopathy showed the most.

Each CDR3 protein is one row after TCRdb ran MiXCR on the 5' RACE reads. This repertoire shows tens of thousands of distinct CDR3 sequences, 3% to 4% found once; its top ten account for about 2%. This clonotype was observed many times. What it binds is not known. The CDR3 loop spans 16 amino acids. Germline CDR1 KGHSH, CDR2 LQKENI. V was clipped by 5 bases and J by 7 bases; unmatched bases: 12. This chain uses TRBV18 with TRBJ2-7; 12 nucleotides align to TRBD1. The source is a woman aged 40-49 years with multiple sclerosis. The sequenced sample was CD4+ T cells from blood. Here the CDR3 DNA reads TGTGCCAGCTCAATTAAACCGGGACAGGGGGCGCGGGAGCAGTACTTC. Protein sequence: CASSIKPGQGAREQYF.